A single sample gave rise to the 21 T cell receptor beta chains below, sequenced in a study of CD8+ T cells in alopecia areata. Extraction and reverse transcription of RNA yielded cDNA as the sequencing template. Sequenced by immunoSEQ multiplex PCR; TCRdb stores in-frame clones only, minus some. The table includes 150,000 to 200,000 clones, approximately 65% detected once. Noted treatment: oral pan-JAK inhibitor, 5-10 mg twice daily. The specimen comprised CD4+ T cells sorted from blood, sampled at week 4, from a patient treated with tofacitinib. The source of these receptors is a human donor with alopecia areata.

The genes are TRBV9 and TRBJ2-7; tentatively, D is TRBD2 (6 bases). CDR3 length equals 14 residues. The germline V and J ends were trimmed by 0 bases and 3 bases, with 10 bases remaining between them. Per germline, CDR1 SGDLS and CDR2 YYNGEE. CDR3 DNA: TGTGCCAGCAGCGTAGGCGGGACGCACTACGAGCAGTACTTC. Its protein product is CASSVGGTHYEQYF.

The genes are TRBV29-1 and TRBJ1-1; TRBD1 matches at 8 bases. Germline-derived CDR1 and CDR2 are SQVTM and ANQGSEA. The CDR3 is 14 residues long. The junction had 11 bases not matched to a gene; V was cut back by 7 bases and J by 4 bases. Here the CDR3 DNA reads TGCAGCGGGACGGGCAGGGGGCCTGGCACTGAAGCTTTCTTT. It yields the protein CSGTGRGPGTEAFF.

This clone was recorded a few times. The CDR3 DNA sequence: TGTGCCATCAGCCAGTCCGGGACACTGAACACTGAAGCTTTCTTT. It yields the protein CAISQSGTLNTEAFF. J is TRBJ1-1 and V is TRBV10-3; a weak D match, TRBD1 (6 bases). Germline V gene sequence: CDR1 ENHRY, CDR2 SYGVKD. CDR3 size: 15 residues. V was trimmed by 6 bases and J by 0 bases, leaving 14 bases between them.

V usage is TRBV15 and J usage is TRBJ2-5; unclear D gene. Germline CDR1 reads LNHNV; CDR2 reads YYDKDF (reference sequence). With 2 bases removed from V and 5 bases from J, the gap between germline ends came to 9 bases. This CDR3 has 13 amino acids. The chain's CDR3 is CATSRKSIETQYF. CDR3 DNA sequence: TGTGCCACCAGCAGAAAGAGCATCGAGACCCAGTACTTC.

With regard to this clone: The identical CDR3 is also encoded by other nucleotide sequences in the sample. J is TRBJ2-3 and V is TRBV29-1; tentatively, D is TRBD2 (5 bases). This CDR3 has 12 residues. Germline CDR1 is SQVTM and CDR2 is ANQGSEA. The V and J ends lost 4 bases and 0 bases respectively, with 5 bases between them. The CDR3 DNA reads TGCAGCGTTGGCGGGAGCACAGATACGCAGTATTTT. It is translated as CSVGGSTDTQYF.

The chain carries TRBV25-1 and TRBJ2-5; D is possibly TRBD2 (7 bases). The CDR3 sequence is 15 residues long. CDR1 and CDR2 from the germline V gene are MGHDK and SYGVNS. The ends were cut back, 5 bases at V and 4 bases at J, with 17 bases in the middle. The CDR3 loop reads CASSLAGGGGETQYF. In DNA, the CDR3 is TGTGCCAGCAGTTTGGCTGGGGGCGGGGGAGAGACCCAGTACTTC.

The rearrangement uses TRBV5-6 and TRBJ1-2; D is unresolved. Germline V gives CDR1 SGHDT, CDR2 YYEEEE. This CDR3 region has 11 residues. V lost 5 bases, J lost 4 bases, and 6 bases lay in between. CDR3 coding DNA: TGTGCCAGCAGGACCGCCTATGGCTACACCTTC. Its protein product is CASRTAYGYTF.

The gene calls are TRBV27 and TRBJ2-6; 8 bases match TRBD1. After removal of 6 bases from V and 2 bases from J, the junction contained 6 bases not matched to a gene. Germline CDR1 reads MNHEY; CDR2 reads SMNVEV (reference sequence). This CDR3 contains 16 residues. The CDR3 region is CASRRSGGAGANVLTF. The CDR3 DNA is TGTGCCAGCAGACGATCAGGGGGCGCTGGGGCCAACGTCCTGACTTTC.

This clone was seen a handful of times. The chain uses TRBV5-1 and TRBJ1-3; the D gene is possibly TRBD1 (5 bases). Trimming removed 4 bases at V and 4 bases at J, with 18 bases between. The CDR3 is 16 amino acids. Germline lookup yields CDR1 SGHRS and CDR2 YFSETQ. CDR3 protein: CASSPGVGARGNTIYF. CDR3 coding DNA: TGCGCCAGCAGCCCGGGGGTCGGGGCCCGCGGAAACACCATATATTTT.

In this sample, this clone turned up a few times. The rearrangement uses TRBV29-1 and TRBJ2-7; 7 bases agree with TRBD2. J gave up 2 bases and V 7 bases, and 8 bases lay outside the gene matches. CDR1 and CDR2 from the germline V gene are SQVTM and ANQGSEA. The CDR3 totals 13 residues. The CDR3 region is CSAGRGLTYEQYF. The DNA for the CDR3 is TGCAGCGCCGGGCGGGGACTAACCTACGAGCAGTACTTC.

V and J are TRBV7-3 and TRBJ1-2; D is possibly TRBD1 (5 bases). The V end lost 5 bases, the J end lost 8 bases, and 15 bases lay between the germline ends. This CDR3 comprises 13 residues. Germline CDR1 is SGHTA and CDR2 is FQGTGA. The CDR3: CASSPGPRGGYTF. CDR3 nucleotide sequence: TGTGCCAGCAGCCCGGGGCCCAGAGGCGGCTACACCTTC.

This rearrangement joins TRBV5-4 to TRBJ2-2, with D tentatively TRBD1 or TRBD2 (5 bases each). Germline CDR1 reads SGHNT; CDR2 reads YYREEE (reference sequence). Trimming stripped 6 bases from V and 7 bases from J, with 16 bases between. This CDR3 has 14 residues. The CDR3: CASTGTGLGGELFF. As DNA, the CDR3 is TGTGCCAGCACCGGGACCGGACTCGGCGGGGAGCTGTTTTTT.

The V call is TRBV30, the J call TRBJ2-2; D gene uncertain. The germline V gene encodes CDR1 GTSNPN and CDR2 SVGIG (reference sequence). The V gene lost 0 bases and the J gene lost 8 bases, with 10 bases spanning the gap. The CDR3 spans 13 residues. The CDR3 bases are TGTGCCTGGAGTGTTTTAGGTCGGGGGGAGCTGTTTTTT. Translated, it gives CAWSVLGRGELFF.

V usage is TRBV25-1 and J usage is TRBJ1-2; D is uncertain. V was cut by 1 base and J by 8 bases, with 14 bases left in between. This CDR3 is 14 amino acids long. Germline loops: CDR1 MGHDK, CDR2 SYGVNS. CDR3 DNA: TGTGCCAGCAGTGAATCCAGGACGGTGGGGGGCTACACCTTC. Translating gives CASSESRTVGGYTF.

This rearrangement joins TRBV30 to TRBJ2-7, with a weak D call TRBD2 (7 bases). Per the germline V gene, CDR1 is GTSNPN and CDR2 is SVGIG (reference sequence). The V and J ends lost 7 bases and 1 base respectively, with 20 bases between them. The CDR3 has 15 amino acids. The CDR3 is CASNSLGGQSYEQYF. Written as DNA, the CDR3 is TGTGCCTCCAACTCCTTGGGGGGGCAGTCCTACGAGCAGTACTTC.

This clone was observed a handful of times. This rearrangement joins TRBV2 to TRBJ2-5; D might be TRBD2 (5 bases). Germline loops: CDR1 SNHLY, CDR2 FYNNEI. CDR3 size: 13 residues. V dropped 6 bases and J dropped 1 base, with 9 bases sitting between them. CDR3 sequence (DNA): TGTGCCAGCAGCGCCGGGATCCAAGAGACCCAGTACTTC. Protein: CASSAGIQETQYF.

The rearrangement joins TRBV20-1 to TRBJ2-3; D remains unclear. Between the trimmed V and J ends, which lost 5 bases and 5 bases, there was a span of 5 bases. This CDR3 contains 10 residues. Germline V gene lookup returns CDR1 DFQATT and CDR2 SNEGSKA (reference sequence). CDR3 in amino acids: CSAWGDTQYF. In nucleotides, the CDR3 is TGCAGTGCTTGGGGAGATACGCAGTATTTT.

This CDR3 reads CASSFTGAPNNQPQHF. In nucleotides, the CDR3 is TGTGCCAGCAGTTTCACAGGGGCACCTAACAATCAGCCCCAGCATTTT. The V gene is TRBV27, the J gene TRBJ1-5, with 7 bases identical to TRBD1. V was clipped by 3 bases and J by 3 bases; unmatched bases: 8. Per germline, CDR1 MNHEY and CDR2 SMNVEV (reference sequence). The CDR3 spans 16 residues.

This clone showed up just a few times. The chain combines TRBV7-9 with TRBJ2-3, with D perhaps TRBD1 or TRBD2 (5 bases each). CDR3 length equals 16 residues. CDR1 is SEHNR, CDR2 FQNEAQ, per germline (reference sequence). V dropped 5 bases and J dropped 3 bases, with 18 bases sitting between them. The CDR3 DNA follows: TGTGCCAGCAGCCCCCCGACCGGGACCGCAACAGATACGCAGTATTTT. This gives the protein CASSPPTGTATDTQYF.

V and J are TRBV6-5 and TRBJ1-6, with D possibly matching TRBD1 (6 bases). The CDR3 has 14 amino acids. The ends were cut back, 5 bases at V and 10 bases at J, with 15 bases in the middle. In germline, CDR1 is MNHEY, CDR2 SVGAGI. The DNA of the CDR3 is TGTGCCAGCAGTCCCGGGACACCAGGGTCACCCCTCCACTTT. Its protein product is CASSPGTPGSPLHF.

The DNA for the CDR3 is TGTGCCAGCAGTTTAATCGGCAGGCCAGCTGCCAAAAACATTCAGTACTTC. Translation: CASSLIGRPAAKNIQYF. The chain employs TRBV27 and TRBJ2-4; D is unclear. Germline V gives CDR1 MNHEY, CDR2 SMNVEV (reference sequence). This CDR3 contains 17 residues. The germline V and J ends were trimmed by 2 bases and 1 base, with 15 bases remaining between them.